This T cell receptor beta chain was identified during a study of T cell repertoires in cytomegalovirus infection. Overall study context: Matching HLA type, along with CMV infection, was indicated by public TCR beta signatures. Study-level points and caveats: Clonotype analysis showed dominance of the ex vivo response by HLA-C-restricted CMV-specific TCR beta clonotypes. Based on cumulative public TCR beta family frequency, carriers of CMV plus the relevant HLA were identified.

Deletions cut 1 base from V and 7 bases from J, with 10 bases between. CDR3 size: 13 residues. Per the germline V gene, CDR1 is MGHRA and CDR2 is YSYEKL. Regarding this clonotype: Its antigen is as yet unknown.

TCRdb redid the calling of the reads with MiXCR, one entry per CDR3 protein. Found here are approximately 750,000 distinct CDR3 sequences, less than 40% of them singletons; the top ten hold 2.5% to 3%. Material for sequencing was PBMCs. The rearrangement joins TRBV4-1 to TRBJ1-1; D remains ambiguous. The sequence was obtained from a human donor in good health (CMV status not recorded). Some clones in this sample may be carry-over from other donors' samples. The CDR3 reads CASSQGNGLEAFF. The CDR3 DNA reads TGCGCCAGCAGCCAAGGTAACGGGCTTGAAGCTTTCTTT.